This T cell receptor (beta chain) was recovered during a study of T-cell reconstitution after alpha-beta-depleted transplantation in children. The CDR3 totals 11 residues. With V trimmed by 3 bases and J by 7 bases, 0 bases remained unmatched. The library targeted TCRbeta and was prepared with unique molecular identifiers. TCRdb independently ran MiXCR on the PCR reads; one entry per CDR3 protein. The sample includes 100,000 to 120,000 distinct CDR3 sequences, approximately 6.4% of them seen just once. This clonotype was detected many times. This receptor was obtained from a male patient aged 2 to 9 who had a stem cell transplant for acute lymphoblastic leukemia, so the T cells may come from the graft donor. The rearrangement joins TRBV12-3 or TRBV12-4 to TRBJ2-7; 7 bases agree with TRBD2. The sample was PBMCs, mostly from graft donor cells, taken 360 days after TCRalphabeta/CD19-depleted stem cell transplant. The chain's CDR3 is CASSLGGEQYF. The CDR3 DNA reads TGTGCCAGCAGTTTGGGAGGGGAGCAGTACTTC.